The sequence of this T cell receptor (beta chain) was determined in a study of T cell responses to AZD1222 COVID-19 vaccine. Overall study findings and caveats: Mostly white British, mostly female donors; authors suggested clonal diversity may be underestimated. At 160-218 and 743-854, vaccine-associated CD4 TCRs were dominant, and they spanned spike.

Germline values: CDR1 MDHEN, CDR2 SYDVKM. Trimming left V 1 base short and J 7 bases short, with 17 bases between. This CDR3 comprises 16 residues. Of note for this clone: Its antigen is not identified.

Sequenced by immunoSEQ multiplex PCR; TCRdb stores in-frame clones only, minus some. This sample has around 150,000 clones, with roughly nine tenths found just once. The sample in question was peripheral blood, obtained 28 days after the second AZD1222 dose. The rearrangement links TRBV28 to TRBJ2-1; weak D call: TRBD2 (6 bases). The source of this sequence is an adult who received the AZD1222 COVID-19 vaccine. In nucleotides, the CDR3 is TGTGCCAGCAGTTTATTGGAGGACTACCCCGCTAATGAGCAGTTCTTC. Protein product: CASSLLEDYPANEQFF. The complete variable domain, with remaining parts taken from reference TRBV28 and TRBJ2-1, reads DVKVTQSSRYLVKRTGEKVFLECVQDMDHENMFWYRQDPGLGLRLIYFSYDVKMKEKGDIPEGYSVSREKKERFSLILESASTNQTSMYLCASSLLEDYPANEQFFGPGTRLTVL.